The 30 T cell receptor beta chains given below trace back to one sample, sequenced in a study of T cells in narcolepsy (dated by TCRdb to the late 2010s). Libraries were constructed by the immunoSEQ multiplex PCR assay. The table was pulled from immuneACCESS by TCRdb, which kept in-frame rearrangements only. Such tables lose some clones; where checked, under half of the loss comes from unresolved V genes, and the rest has no known cause. This sample is represented by over 25,000 clones; 79% of them were singletons. The ten largest account for approximately 3.8% of the sample. Sequenced: memory (CD45RA-) CD4+ T cells from blood. The cell subset or site label for this specimen denotes: memory T cells sorted ex vivo from peripheral blood. The receptor source for this set is a human donor in good health.

This chain links TRBV6-1 with TRBJ1-1, with D hard to call. The CDR3 is 14 residues long. Between the trimmed V and J ends, which lost 6 bases and 5 bases, there was a span of 16 bases. Germline-derived CDR1 and CDR2 are MNHNS and SASEGT. CDR3 DNA: TGTGCCAGCAGCGCTTTTACTAGAAAAACTGAAGCTTTCTTT. Translation: CASSAFTRKTEAFF.

The genes are TRBV25-1 and TRBJ1-1; D is undetermined. The CDR3 has 15 amino acids. V was pared by 2 bases and J by 2 bases, with 12 bases between. Germline loops: CDR1 MGHDK, CDR2 SYGVNS. CDR3 DNA sequence: TGTGCCAGCAGTGAAACGGGTCGGGAAAACACTGAAGCTTTCTTT. Protein sequence: CASSETGRENTEAFF. The full variable domain, its missing parts supplied by reference TRBV25-1 and TRBJ1-1, is EADIYQTPRYLVIGTGKKITLECSQTMGHDKMYWYQQDPGMELHLIHYSYGVNSTEKGDLSSESTVSRIRTEHFPLTLESARPSHTSQYLCASSETGRENTEAFFGQGTRLTVV.

This clone was counted between two and nine times. This sequence joins TRBV29-1 and TRBJ2-5, with 8 bases matching TRBD2. There are 12 residues in the CDR3. With 3 bases clipped from V and 7 bases from J, the junction kept 4 bases outside the gene matches. Per the germline V gene, CDR1 is SQVTM and CDR2 is ANQGSEA. CDR3 loop: CSVDSGSPTQYF. As DNA, the CDR3 is TGCAGCGTTGACAGCGGGAGCCCGACCCAGTACTTC.

This clone was detected only once. This chain connects TRBV6-5 to TRBJ1-2; D uncertain. Germline assignment: CDR1 MNHEY and CDR2 SVGAGI. The V gene lost 6 bases and the J gene lost 2 bases, with 10 bases spanning the gap. The CDR3 is made up of 13 amino acids. CDR3 bases: TGTGCCAGCAGACTCGACGGGAACTATGGCTACACCTTC. Translated: CASRLDGNYGYTF.

As regards this clone: The junction departs from germline at one end; a sequencing error may be responsible. The rearrangement uses TRBV30 and TRBJ2-2, with D perhaps TRBD2 (5 bases). From germline, CDR1 is GTSNPN and CDR2 SVGIG (reference sequence). The CDR3 runs 12 residues. This chain's CDR3 is CACPRFCRGAVF. The CDR3 DNA is TGTGCCTGCCCCAGGTTCTGCCGGGGAGCTGTTTTT. Full variable domain (remainder filled in from reference TRBV30 and TRBJ2-2): SQTIHQWPATLVQPVGSPLSLECTVEGTSNPNLYWYRQAAGRGLQLLFYSVGIGQISSEVPQNLSASRPQDRQFILSSKKLLLSDSGFYLCACPRFCRGAVFGEGSRLTVL.

The chain has TRBV19 and TRBJ1-4; 9 nucleotides agree with TRBD1. The J segment lost 5 bases and the V segment lost 5 bases, leaving 6 bases of the junction unmatched. In germline, CDR1 is LNHDA, CDR2 SQIVND (reference sequence). The CDR3 runs to 15 residues. The CDR3 nucleotides read TGTGCCAGTAGTTCTATCGGGACAGGGAATGAAAAACTGTTTTTT. This gives the protein CASSSIGTGNEKLFF.

The rearrangement joins TRBV4-2 to TRBJ1-2; 10 bases line up with TRBD1. The germline V gene has CDR1 LGHNA and CDR2 YNFKEQ. V was clipped by 1 base and J by 7 bases; unmatched bases: 6. The CDR3 contains 15 residues. CDR3 nucleotide sequence: TGTGCCAGCAGCCAAGTGAGAGGACAGGGGGGTGGCTACACCTTC. Its translation is CASSQVRGQGGGYTF.

V gene TRBV7-2 combines with J gene TRBJ2-3, with no clear D. This CDR3 is 11 amino acids long. The germline V gene has CDR1 SGHTA and CDR2 FQGNSA. The V end lost 5 bases, the J end lost 6 bases, and 6 bases lay between the germline ends. The CDR3 nucleotides read TGTGCCAGCAGCGCCATCGATACGCAGTATTTT. It yields the protein CASSAIDTQYF.

This sequence joins TRBV6-5 and TRBJ2-2; 10 positions match TRBD2. This CDR3 is 14 amino acids long. Trimming removed 7 bases from V and 6 bases from J; junction bases left unmatched: 5. The germline V gene has CDR1 MNHEY and CDR2 SVGAGI. For the CDR3, the DNA is TGTGCCAGCACCATCGGACTAGCGGCCGGGGAGCTGTTTTTT. This codes for CASTIGLAAGELFF.

The J gene is TRBJ2-3, the V gene TRBV11-1, with D perhaps being TRBD1 or TRBD2 (5 bases each). The CDR3 contains 14 residues. Looked up from germline, CDR1 is SGHAT and CDR2 is FQDESV (reference sequence). V was shortened by 1 base and J by 8 bases, with 13 bases between the two germline ends. This chain's CDR3 is CASSLVGAGSTQYF. CDR3 sequence (DNA): TGTGCCAGCAGCTTAGTCGGGGCAGGGAGTACGCAGTATTTT.

This clone was seen a handful of times. This chain links TRBV19 with TRBJ2-1, with TRBD2 matching 7 bases. The V gene's germline CDR1 is LNHDA and CDR2 SQIVND (reference sequence). CDR3 length equals 14 residues. J lost 3 bases, V lost 10 bases, and 9 bases had no gene match. The CDR3 DNA reads TGTGCCACGAAACGCGGGAGTGACTACAATGAGCAGTTCTTC. Protein product: CATKRGSDYNEQFF.

The J gene is TRBJ1-4, the V gene TRBV18; D unresolved. V lost 2 bases and J 8 bases, leaving 15 bases between the germline ends. CDR1 is KGHSH and CDR2 is LQKENI in the germline V gene. There are 15 residues in the CDR3. The CDR3 nucleotides read TGTGCCAGCTCACCAGGCCGGGTTAAGGAGGAAAAACTGTTTTTT. Translated: CASSPGRVKEEKLFF.

V and J are TRBV18 and TRBJ2-3, with 8 bases lining up with TRBD2. Germline assignment: CDR1 KGHSH and CDR2 LQKENI. This CDR3 is built from 16 residues. Germline trimming cut 4 bases from V and 1 base from J; bases unmatched to any gene: 7. For the CDR3, the DNA is TGTGCCAGCTCACAAAGCGGGAGTGTTGGCACAGATACGCAGTATTTT. It codes for CASSQSGSVGTDTQYF.

The rearrangement uses TRBV5-1 and TRBJ1-2; a weak D match, TRBD1 (5 bases). The CDR3 loop spans 13 amino acids. Germline V gene data show CDR1 as SGHRS and CDR2 as YFSETQ. Trimming removed 4 bases at V and 8 bases at J, with 15 bases between. The CDR3 sequence: CASSLPQGRGYTF. In nucleotides, the CDR3 is TGCGCCAGCAGCCTACCCCAGGGCCGGGGCTACACCTTC.

This chain joins TRBV7-7 and TRBJ2-3, with 9 bases lining up with TRBD2. This CDR3 has 15 amino acids. The germline gives CDR1 SSHAT, CDR2 FNYEAQ (reference sequence). Trimming at V came to 5 bases and at J to 1 base, leaving 4 bases not matched to a gene. In nucleotides, the CDR3 is TGTGCCAGCAGCGAAGGGACTAGCCGCACAGATACGCAGTATTTT. Its translation: CASSEGTSRTDTQYF.

This sequence joins TRBV5-4 and TRBJ2-4; D is ambiguous. Looked up from germline, CDR1 is SGHNT and CDR2 is YYREEE (reference sequence). The V gene lost 1 base and the J gene lost 7 bases, with 9 bases spanning the gap. The length of the CDR3 is 13 residues. The CDR3 loop is CASSLQAINIQYF. The CDR3 nucleotides are TGTGCCAGCAGCTTGCAGGCCATTAACATTCAGTACTTC.

The V and J genes are TRBV2 and TRBJ2-7, with D possibly matching TRBD2 (5 bases). Trimming took 0 bases from V and 1 from J, leaving 10 bases between them. The CDR3 totals 15 residues. Looked up from germline, CDR1 is SNHLY and CDR2 is FYNNEI. CDR3: CASSEAPGSSYEQYF. CDR3 in DNA: TGTGCCAGCAGTGAAGCTCCGGGGAGTTCCTACGAGCAGTACTTC.

The V and J genes are TRBV5-1 and TRBJ2-1; D ambiguous. V was trimmed by 0 bases and J by 3 bases, leaving 7 bases between them. The CDR3 has 14 residues. From germline, CDR1 is SGHRS and CDR2 YFSETQ. CDR3 protein: CASSLVDLYNEQFF. The CDR3 DNA is TGCGCCAGCAGCTTGGTGGACCTCTACAATGAGCAGTTCTTC.

This clone was picked up a small number of times. The chain links TRBV9 to TRBJ2-2, with 8 bases fitting TRBD2. Trimming took 1 base from V and 7 from J; bases not matched to a gene: 3. CDR3 size: 14 residues. Germline V gene sequence: CDR1 SGDLS, CDR2 YYNGEE. The CDR3 region is CASSVSGRIGELFF. CDR3 DNA sequence: TGTGCCAGCAGCGTAAGCGGGAGAATCGGGGAGCTGTTTTTT.

The chain recombines TRBV27 with TRBJ2-1, with 13 bases lining up with TRBD2. The CDR3 has 16 residues. Per germline, CDR1 MNHEY and CDR2 SMNVEV (reference sequence). Germline trimming cut 5 bases from V and 4 bases from J; bases unmatched to any gene: 5. DNA of the CDR3: TGTGCCAGCAGTCCCCCGGGACTAGCGGGGTACAATGAGCAGTTCTTC. As protein: CASSPPGLAGYNEQFF.

The chain combines TRBV5-5 with TRBJ1-4; no definite D call. CDR3 length: 15 amino acids. V lost 2 bases and J 0 bases, leaving 8 bases between the germline ends. The germline gives CDR1 SGHKS, CDR2 YYEKEE (reference sequence). The CDR3 DNA follows: TGTGCCAGCAGCTTTCGGCCTACAACTAATGAAAAACTGTTTTTT. It specifies CASSFRPTTNEKLFF.

The CDR3 here is CASSLARGTGPNYGYTF. For the CDR3, the DNA is TGTGCCAGCAGCTTGGCCCGCGGGACAGGGCCTAACTATGGCTACACCTTC. The chain recombines TRBV5-5 with TRBJ1-2, with 9 bases that match TRBD1. This CDR3 comprises 17 residues. The germline CDR1 and CDR2 sequences are SGHKS and YYEKEE (reference sequence). V was pared by 0 bases and J by 0 bases, with 6 bases of the junction left unmatched.

The chain employs TRBV7-8 and TRBJ1-5, with D uncertain. This CDR3 is 12 amino acids long. V shed 0 bases and J shed 4 bases, with 1 base lying between them. CDR1 is SGHVS, CDR2 FQNEAQ, per germline. Here the CDR3 reads CASSLANQPQHF. The CDR3, as DNA: TGTGCCAGCAGCTTAGCGAATCAGCCCCAGCATTTT.

This clone has only a few counts. V is TRBV25-1 and J is TRBJ1-1; the D is unclear. This CDR3 is built from 12 residues. Germline CDR1 MGHDK, CDR2 SYGVNS. V lost 3 bases and J 11 bases, leaving 13 bases between the germline ends. CDR3 sequence: CASSEGGRNAFF. CDR3 coding DNA: TGTGCCAGCAGTGAGGGAGGACGGAATGCTTTCTTT.

The chain uses TRBV6-5 and TRBJ1-6, with D possibly TRBD1 on 5 matching bases. Per germline, CDR1 MNHEY and CDR2 SVGAGI. There are 15 residues in the CDR3. V was shortened by 6 bases and J by 3 bases, with 12 bases between the two germline ends. CDR3 sequence reads: CASRLEQGYNSPLHF. The CDR3 bases are TGTGCCAGCAGACTTGAGCAGGGCTATAATTCACCCCTCCACTTT.

The chain employs TRBV10-2 and TRBJ1-5; D is perhaps TRBD1 (5 bases). V lost 0 bases to trimming and J lost 10 bases, with 10 bases between them. In germline, CDR1 is WSHSY, CDR2 SAAADI. The CDR3 runs 13 residues. This chain's CDR3 is CASSESMGTPQHF. Written as DNA, the CDR3 is TGCGCCAGCAGTGAGTCTATGGGGACTCCCCAGCATTTT.

This clone was found a few times. V usage is TRBV7-9 and J usage is TRBJ1-1; D gene ambiguous. Per the germline V gene, CDR1 is SEHNR and CDR2 is FQNEAQ (reference sequence). Between the trimmed V and J ends, which lost 2 bases and 4 bases, there was a span of 11 bases. There are 14 residues in the CDR3. The CDR3 DNA sequence: TGTGCCAGCAGCTTATCCCCAATGGCCACTGAAGCTTTCTTT. It codes for CASSLSPMATEAFF.

The rearrangement joins TRBV9 to TRBJ2-7; tentative D call: TRBD2 (6 bases). V dropped 0 bases and J dropped 0 bases, with 10 bases sitting between them. This CDR3 is 15 amino acids long. In germline, CDR1 is SGDLS, CDR2 YYNGEE. The CDR3 DNA follows: TGTGCCAGCAGCGTAGGGGACTGGAACTCCTACGAGCAGTACTTC. It is translated as CASSVGDWNSYEQYF.

The rearrangement links TRBV11-3 to TRBJ2-3; 9 nucleotides match TRBD1. Per the germline V gene, CDR1 is SGHNT and CDR2 is YENEEA. Unmatched junction bases numbered 4, after V lost 5 bases and J lost 1 base. The CDR3 contains 15 residues. The CDR3 protein is CASSRTGERTDTQYF. The CDR3 DNA reads as TGTGCCAGCAGCAGGACAGGGGAACGCACAGATACGCAGTATTTT.

This chain joins TRBV28 and TRBJ2-7; maybe TRBD2 (5 bases). Trimming took off 6 bases at V and 1 base at J, with 13 bases between the two ends. This CDR3 is 14 amino acids long. Germline CDR1 MDHEN, CDR2 SYDVKM. This CDR3 reads CASRLSGSSYEQYF. The CDR3 DNA reads TGTGCCAGCAGGCTTTCGGGATCGTCCTACGAGCAGTACTTC.